Listed below are T cell receptor beta chains from one sample, sequenced in a study of blood T cell repertoires in COVID-19. Only in-frame clones appear in the TCRdb table, and some are missing; sequencing was by immunoSEQ multiplex PCR. Found here are 490,000 or so clones, more than 85% of them singletons; the top ten hold around 7.9%. Sequenced sample: PBMCs or T cells enriched from blood (not recorded which). Receptors were obtained from a woman aged 55-69 years who had recovered from COVID-19. CDR3s include the opening cysteine and the closing phenylalanine or tryptophan. A D gene is named only where the DNA matches it firmly. Expanded clones are given a class, and other clones once, few, many or no size at all.

V gene	D gene	J gene	clone size	CDR3 DNA	CDR3 protein
TRBV4-1	TRBD2	TRBJ2-1	-	TGCGCCAGCTTGGCGGCGGAGCGGGGGGGCAGGTCCTACAATGAGCAGTTCTTC	CASLAAERGGRSYNEQFF
TRBV2	TRBD1	TRBJ1-2	-	TGTGCCAGCAGTGATCCCGGGATGGGTACAGGGGTGGACTATGGCTACACCTTC	CASSDPGMGTGVDYGYTF
TRBV5-4	TRBD2	TRBJ2-7	-	TGTGCCAGCACCGAAGCGGGGGCCCGCGGATTGGGGGAGCAGTACTTC	CASTEAGARGLGEQYF
TRBV27	-	TRBJ2-1	-	TGTGCCAGCAGTTATGGGACAACCTACAATGAGCAGTTCTTC	CASSYGTTYNEQFF
TRBV2	-	TRBJ2-1	-	TGTGCCAGCAGGCAAAAGGGGGCCTACAATGAGCAGTTCTTC	CASRQKGAYNEQFF
TRBV27	-	TRBJ1-1	-	TGTGCCAGCAGTTTATACAGTAACACTGAAGCTTTCTTT	CASSLYSNTEAFF
TRBV12-3/TRBV12-4	TRBD1	TRBJ1-2	-	TGTGCCAGCAGGCGGACAGGGGGGTTTGGCTACACCTTC	CASRRTGGFGYTF
TRBV6-6	TRBD1	TRBJ2-1	-	TGTGCCAGCAGTGAGACCAGAGGGGGCGGTGAGCAGTTCTTC	CASSETRGGGEQFF
TRBV30	-	TRBJ1-3	few	TGTGCCTGGAGTGGGAGCTTCTCTGGAAACACCATATATTTT	CAWSGSFSGNTIYF
TRBV5-1	TRBD1	TRBJ2-2	-	TGCGCCAGCAGCACGACAGGGGGAGGGAACACCGGGGAGCTGTTTTTT	CASSTTGGGNTGELFF
TRBV7-9	-	TRBJ2-3	few	TGTGCCAGCAGCCTCAGCACAGATACGCAGTATTTT	CASSLSTDTQYF
TRBV7-9	-	TRBJ2-6	-	TGTGCCAGCAGTCCCCTCGATTGGGGCAGTCGGACTGGGGCCAACGTCCTGACTTTC	CASSPLDWGSRTGANVLTF
TRBV3-1/TRBV3-2	TRBD1	TRBJ1-6	-	TGTGCCAGCAGCCTAGGGACAGGTAATTCACCCCTCCACTTT	CASSLGTGNSPLHF
TRBV7-7	TRBD2	TRBJ2-5	-	TGTGCCAGCAGCCCCAGGGGCGGGGGGAACCAAGAGACCCAGTACTTC	CASSPRGGGNQETQYF
TRBV5-1	TRBD1	TRBJ2-7	-	TGCGCCAGCAGCTTCTCCGGGACAGCCCGGAGCGAGCAGTACTTC	CASSFSGTARSEQYF
TRBV3-1/TRBV3-2	-	TRBJ1-1	-	TGTGCCAGCAGCCAAGGAGACAGGAAAGCTTTCTTT	CASSQGDRKAFF
TRBV7-9	-	TRBJ1-2	-	TGTGCCAGCAGCCCCGGTCCAGCGGATGGCTACACCTTC	CASSPGPADGYTF
TRBV12-3/TRBV12-4	TRBD1	TRBJ2-4	few	TGTGCCAGCAGTTTTGACAGGGGATACATTCAGTACTTC	CASSFDRGYIQYF
TRBV3-1/TRBV3-2	TRBD1	TRBJ1-3	few	TGTGCCAGCAGCCAAGGCGCAGGGGGCATTGGAAACACCATATATTTT	CASSQGAGGIGNTIYF
TRBV19	TRBD2	TRBJ2-3	-	TGTGCCAGTAGTATAGATCCGCTTGGGCTAGCGGGGGTAGATACGCAGTATTTT	CASSIDPLGLAGVDTQYF
TRBV24-1	TRBD1	TRBJ1-1	-	TGTGCCACCAGCAACAGGGGAAACACTGAAGCTTTCTTT	CATSNRGNTEAFF
TRBV5-1	-	TRBJ1-1	-	TGCGCCAGCAGCTTGGCCGGGATGAACACTGAAGCTTTCTTT	CASSLAGMNTEAFF
TRBV12-5	-	TRBJ1-2	-	TGTGCTAGTGGTTTGGGAATCAGAGGCGGCTACACCTTC	CASGLGIRGGYTF
TRBV19	TRBD2	TRBJ2-1	-	TGTGCCAGTAGGCCCTCCCCGTTGATAGCGGGGGGGCCTTTCCAGTTCTTC	CASRPSPLIAGGPFQFF
TRBV2	TRBD2	TRBJ2-3	-	TGTGCCAGCAGTGGCAGCGGGGGGGGTACAGATACGCAGTATTTT	CASSGSGGGTDTQYF
TRBV2	TRBD1	TRBJ1-5	-	TGTGCCAGCAGTGTGGGGACAGGCAATCAGCCCCAGCATTTT	CASSVGTGNQPQHF
TRBV9	-	TRBJ1-2	-	TGTGCCAGCAGCGCCCCTGAAGGGAGACTTAACTATGGCTACACCTTC	CASSAPEGRLNYGYTF
TRBV28	-	TRBJ1-3	-	TGTGCCAGCAGTCCGTTAGGGGTTCGTGGAAACACCATATATTTT	CASSPLGVRGNTIYF
TRBV5-6	TRBD1	TRBJ1-5	-	TGTGCCAGCAGCTCGACAGGGAGCAATCAGCCCCAGCATTTT	CASSSTGSNQPQHF
TRBV9	-	TRBJ1-2	-	TGTGCCAGCAGCCCAGGCACGGGAAGGAATGGCTACACCTTC	CASSPGTGRNGYTF
TRBV19	-	TRBJ2-7	once	TGTGCCAGTAGTATCAGCACAGGGTACGAGCAGTACTTC	CASSISTGYEQYF
TRBV27	-	TRBJ1-5	-	TGTGCCAGCAGCCTCGCAGATAGCAATCAGCCCCAGCATTTT	CASSLADSNQPQHF
TRBV5-8	-	TRBJ1-1	-	TGTGCCAGCAGCCCCGGTTACAGCCTGAACACTGAAGCTTTCTTT	CASSPGYSLNTEAFF
TRBV24-1	-	TRBJ2-1	-	TGTGCCACCAGTGACCACAGCCCTGTCTCGTACAATGAGCAGTTCTTC	CATSDHSPVSYNEQFF
TRBV7-9	-	TRBJ2-7	-	TGTGCCAGCAGCTTAGGGACTACCTACGAGCAGTACTTC	CASSLGTTYEQYF
TRBV10-3	-	TRBJ2-1	-	TGTGCCATCAGTCGCCTTAGCTCCTACAATGAGCAGTTCTTC	CAISRLSSYNEQFF
TRBV12-3/TRBV12-4	-	TRBJ2-3	-	TGTGCCAGCAGCCACACAGATACGCAGTATTTT	CASSHTDTQYF
TRBV12-5	TRBD1	TRBJ2-7	-	TGTGCTAGTGCTGCGGGGACAGGCCTCTACGAGCAGTACTTC	CASAAGTGLYEQYF
TRBV10-1	TRBD2	TRBJ2-3	-	TGCGCCAGCAGTGAACTTCGGGGGGGACTCACAGATACGCAGTATTTT	CASSELRGGLTDTQYF
TRBV6-4	TRBD2	TRBJ2-2	-	TGTGCCAGCAGTCGGACTAGCGGGGGAACTCCCGGGGAGCTGTTTTTT	CASSRTSGGTPGELFF
TRBV3-1/TRBV3-2	-	TRBJ1-6	-	TGTGCCAGCAGCCAAGACTGGACAGACAATTCACCCCTCCACTTT	CASSQDWTDNSPLHF
TRBV24-1	TRBD1	TRBJ2-2	-	TGTGCCACCAGGAGGACAGGGGACAACGGGGAGCTGTTTTTT	CATRRTGDNGELFF
TRBV3-1/TRBV3-2	TRBD2	TRBJ2-1	few	TGTGCCAGCAGCCCCCGAGGACTAGCGGGAATCAGGAGGGATGAGCAGTTCTTC	CASSPRGLAGIRRDEQFF
TRBV4-1	TRBD2	TRBJ2-2	-	TGCGCCAGCAGCCAAGGCCAGCGGGGGGCCGCCGGGGAGCTGTTTTTT	CASSQGQRGAAGELFF
TRBV5-1	-	TRBJ1-2	-	TGCGCCAGCAGCACGGGTTATGGCTACACCTTC	CASSTGYGYTF
TRBV29-1	-	TRBJ2-3	-	TGCAGCGTTGCAGTTGGCGGGGCAGGGGATACGCAGTATTTT	CSVAVGGAGDTQYF
TRBV10-2	TRBD2	TRBJ2-7	-	TGCGCCAGCAGAGAGACTAGCGGGGGGGCCTACGAGCAGTACTTC	CASRETSGGAYEQYF
TRBV6-5	-	TRBJ2-3	-	TGTGCCACGAGGCGGGGGCACGGCACAGATACGCAGTATTTT	CATRRGHGTDTQYF
TRBV12-5	-	TRBJ1-3	-	TGTGCTAGTGGTTTGGTCCACAGCTCTGGAAACACCATATATTTT	CASGLVHSSGNTIYF
TRBV19	-	TRBJ1-2	-	TGTGCCAGTAGGCATCGACTTGGCTACACCTTC	CASRHRLGYTF
TRBV6-6	-	TRBJ1-5	-	TGTGCCAGCAGTTACTCGCTACAGAACCATCAGCCCCAGCATTTT	CASSYSLQNHQPQHF